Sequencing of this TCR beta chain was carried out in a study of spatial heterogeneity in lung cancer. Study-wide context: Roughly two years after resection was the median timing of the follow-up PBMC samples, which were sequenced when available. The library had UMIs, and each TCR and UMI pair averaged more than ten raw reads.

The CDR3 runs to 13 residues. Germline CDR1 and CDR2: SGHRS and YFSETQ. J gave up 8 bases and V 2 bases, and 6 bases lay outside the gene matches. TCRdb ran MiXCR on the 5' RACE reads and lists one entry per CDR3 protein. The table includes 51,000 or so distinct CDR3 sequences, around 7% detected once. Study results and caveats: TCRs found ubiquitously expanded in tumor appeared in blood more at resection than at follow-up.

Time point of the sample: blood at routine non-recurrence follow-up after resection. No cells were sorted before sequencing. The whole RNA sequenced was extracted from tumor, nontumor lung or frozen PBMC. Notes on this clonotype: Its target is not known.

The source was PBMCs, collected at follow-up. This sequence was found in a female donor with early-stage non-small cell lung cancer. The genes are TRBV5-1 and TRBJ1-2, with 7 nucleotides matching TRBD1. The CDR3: CASSFPGGEGYTF. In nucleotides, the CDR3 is TGCGCCAGCAGCTTCCCAGGGGGTGAGGGCTACACCTTC.